This T cell receptor (beta chain) was sequenced for a study of human T cells and chemical hapten exposure. About the study: Slight volume differences across pooled libraries mainly accounted for varying per-sample TCR yields.

From whole blood left unfractionated, total RNA was extracted. During construction of the library, unique molecular identifiers were attached to individual cDNA molecules for quantitative, reproducible TCR counting. In the study's own analysis: Individual samples carried between about 23,224 and 700,000 TCRs, with some 100,000 as the median. TCRdb re-called the 5' RACE reads through MiXCR, storing one row per CDR3 protein. The V and J calls were not made by the authors but by TCRdb's processing. Altogether around 82,000 distinct CDR3 sequences are present, roughly 7.7% being singletons, with the ten largest covering 2% to 2.5%. Study-wide findings and caveats: With regard to DPC sensitization, TCRs above 1 in 1000 frequency did not change.

Per germline, CDR1 SEHNR and CDR2 FQNEAQ (reference sequence). This CDR3 has 13 amino acids. The V end was cut by 1 base, the J end by 7 bases, with 11 bases between. This clonotype was picked up a small number of times. Its cognate antigen is unknown. V is TRBV7-9 and J is TRBJ2-7; TRBD1 or TRBD2 may be the D gene (5 bases each). The TCR was taken from a male donor in good health. CDR3 in amino acids: CASSLEGAGEQYF. CDR3 bases: TGTGCCAGCAGCTTAGAGGGAGCAGGGGAGCAGTACTTC.